Listed below are T cell receptor beta chains from one sample, sequenced in a study of shared clonotypes between healthy human individuals. Measured with immunoSEQ multiplex PCR; TCRdb has only the in-frame clones, and not every one. The sample has 1.5 million to 1.9 million clones; around 98% are singletons. Sequencing used naive CD4+ T cells sorted from blood. These receptors were taken from a man aged 25 to 40 in good health. Each CDR3 is given with its conserved first and last residue. The D gene is left open where the match is weak. Some rows have no size entry. The others give once, few or many, or a class for an expanded clone.

TRBV5-1	NA	TRBJ2-5	NA	TGCGCCAGCAGCTTGGGCGACAGGTTCCCAGAGACCCAGTACTTC	CASSLGDRFPETQYF
TRBV28	NA	TRBJ2-7	NA	TGTGCCAGCAGCCGTGGTTACTACGAGCAGTACTTC	CASSRGYYEQYF
TRBV10-3	once	TRBJ1-4	NA	TGTGCCATCAGTGAGTCAATTACTGGACAGCCTAATGAAAAACTGTTTTTT	CAISESITGQPNEKLFF
TRBV7-2	NA	TRBJ2-5	NA	TGTGCCAGCAGCTTGGAGACTAGGCATCAAGAGACCCAGTACTTC	CASSLETRHQETQYF
TRBV9	NA	TRBJ2-5	NA	TGTGCCAGCAGCGTAGGGGCACACGAGACCCAGTACTTC	CASSVGAHETQYF
TRBV30	NA	TRBJ2-7	TRBD1	TGTGCCTGGAGTAACCCGGGACAGGGGGCGGACTCGCACTACGAGCAGTACTTC	CAWSNPGQGADSHYEQYF
TRBV7-6	NA	TRBJ2-3	NA	TGTGCCAGCAGCTTTAAGGGGGGGTCGGGTACGCAGTATTTT	CASSFKGGSGTQYF
TRBV10-1	NA	TRBJ2-2	NA	TGCGCCAGCAGTGAGGCGAGAAAAACCGGGGAGCTGTTTTTT	CASSEARKTGELFF
TRBV5-8	NA	TRBJ2-1	NA	TGTGCCAGTACCCGAGGTAGTGGGGGGTTCAATGAGCAGTTCTTC	CASTRGSGGFNEQFF
TRBV19	NA	TRBJ2-7	TRBD1	TGTGCCAGTAGCCGTGGGGACAGCTACTACGAGCAGTACTTC	CASSRGDSYYEQYF
TRBV7-8	NA	TRBJ2-7	TRBD1	TGTGCCAGCAGCTCATATGACAGGGGGGATTCCTACGAGCAGTACTTC	CASSSYDRGDSYEQYF
TRBV5-5	NA	TRBJ2-7	TRBD1	TGTGCCAGCAGCTTAGGGACAGGCGGTGGCGAGCAGTACTTC	CASSLGTGGGEQYF
TRBV18	NA	TRBJ2-1	NA	TGTGCCAGCTCACCACGGGGGGCGCTTACCGATGAGCAGTTCTTC	CASSPRGALTDEQFF